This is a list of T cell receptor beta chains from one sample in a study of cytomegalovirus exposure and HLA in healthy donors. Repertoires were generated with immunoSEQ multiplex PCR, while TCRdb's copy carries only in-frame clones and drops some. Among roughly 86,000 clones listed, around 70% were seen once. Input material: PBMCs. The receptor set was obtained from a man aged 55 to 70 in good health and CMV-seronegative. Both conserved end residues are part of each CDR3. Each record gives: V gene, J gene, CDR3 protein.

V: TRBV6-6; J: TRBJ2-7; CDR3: CASSYVGAGYEQYF
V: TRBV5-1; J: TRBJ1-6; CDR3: CASSIGLSSYNSPLHF
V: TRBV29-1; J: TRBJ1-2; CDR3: CSVEEGGGGRGWYGYTF
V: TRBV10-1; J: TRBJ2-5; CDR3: CASGSGSETQYF
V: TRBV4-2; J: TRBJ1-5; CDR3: CASSQEIDTQPQHF
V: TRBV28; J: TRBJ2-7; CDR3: CASSNGATSGLYEQYF
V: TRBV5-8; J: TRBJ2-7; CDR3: CASSFSTGGSYEQYF
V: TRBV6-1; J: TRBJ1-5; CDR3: CASSEGGGAQPQHF
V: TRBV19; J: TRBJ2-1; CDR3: CASSIGGGSEQFF
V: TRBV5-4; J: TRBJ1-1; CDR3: CASSIPGSMNTEAFF